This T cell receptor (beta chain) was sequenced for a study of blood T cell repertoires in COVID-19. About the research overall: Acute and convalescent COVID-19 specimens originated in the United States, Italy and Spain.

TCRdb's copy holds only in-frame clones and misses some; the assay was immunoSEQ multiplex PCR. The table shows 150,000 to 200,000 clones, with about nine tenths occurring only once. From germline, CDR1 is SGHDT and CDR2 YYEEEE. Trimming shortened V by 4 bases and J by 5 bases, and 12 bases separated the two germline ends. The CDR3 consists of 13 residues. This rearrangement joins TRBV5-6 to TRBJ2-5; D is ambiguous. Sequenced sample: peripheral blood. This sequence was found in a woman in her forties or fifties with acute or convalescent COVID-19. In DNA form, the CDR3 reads TGTGCCAGCAGCCTGGCGTGGCGGGAGACCCAGTACTTC. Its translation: CASSLAWRETQYF.